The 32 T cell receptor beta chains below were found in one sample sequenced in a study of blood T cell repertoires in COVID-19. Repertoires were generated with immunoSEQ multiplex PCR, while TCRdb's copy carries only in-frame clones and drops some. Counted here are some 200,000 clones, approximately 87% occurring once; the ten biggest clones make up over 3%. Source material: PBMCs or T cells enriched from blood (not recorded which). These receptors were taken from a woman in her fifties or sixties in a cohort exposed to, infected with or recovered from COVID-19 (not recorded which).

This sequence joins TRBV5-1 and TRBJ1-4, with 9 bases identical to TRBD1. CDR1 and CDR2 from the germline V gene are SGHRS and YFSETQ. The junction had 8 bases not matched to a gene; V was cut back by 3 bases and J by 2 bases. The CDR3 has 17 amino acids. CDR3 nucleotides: TGCGCCAGCAGCTGGACAGGGGCCGGCCGGACTAATGAAAAACTGTTTTTT. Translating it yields CASSWTGAGRTNEKLFF.

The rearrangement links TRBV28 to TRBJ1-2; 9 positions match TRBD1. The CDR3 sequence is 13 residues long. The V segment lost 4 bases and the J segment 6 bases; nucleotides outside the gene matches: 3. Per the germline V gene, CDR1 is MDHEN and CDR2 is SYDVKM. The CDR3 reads CASSSGQGNGYTF. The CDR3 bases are TGTGCCAGCAGTTCGGGACAGGGAAATGGCTACACCTTC.

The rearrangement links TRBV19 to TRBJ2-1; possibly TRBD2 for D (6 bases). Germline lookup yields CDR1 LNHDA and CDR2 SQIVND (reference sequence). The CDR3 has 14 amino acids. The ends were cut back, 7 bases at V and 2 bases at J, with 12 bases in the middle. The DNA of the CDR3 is TGTGCCAGTAACGGCGGGGCCACCTACAATGAGCAGTTCTTC. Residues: CASNGGATYNEQFF.

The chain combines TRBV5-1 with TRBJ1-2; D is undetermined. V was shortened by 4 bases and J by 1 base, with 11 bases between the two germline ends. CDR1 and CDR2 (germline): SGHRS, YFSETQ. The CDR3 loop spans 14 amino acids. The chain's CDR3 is CASSPAADNYGYTF. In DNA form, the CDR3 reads TGCGCCAGCAGCCCAGCAGCGGATAACTATGGCTACACCTTC.

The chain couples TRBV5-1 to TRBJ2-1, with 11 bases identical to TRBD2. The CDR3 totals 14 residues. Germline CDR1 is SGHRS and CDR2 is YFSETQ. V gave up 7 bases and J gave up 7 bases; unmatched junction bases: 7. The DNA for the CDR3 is TGCGCCAGCGATAGCGGGGGGGCTTATAATGAGCAGTTCTTC. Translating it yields CASDSGGAYNEQFF.

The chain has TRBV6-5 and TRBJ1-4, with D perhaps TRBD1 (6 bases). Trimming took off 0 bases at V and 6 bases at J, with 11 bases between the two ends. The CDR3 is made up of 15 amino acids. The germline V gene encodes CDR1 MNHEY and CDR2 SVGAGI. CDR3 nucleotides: TGTGCCAGCAGTTACTCTGGGGGGGCCCATGAAAAACTGTTTTTT. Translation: CASSYSGGAHEKLFF.

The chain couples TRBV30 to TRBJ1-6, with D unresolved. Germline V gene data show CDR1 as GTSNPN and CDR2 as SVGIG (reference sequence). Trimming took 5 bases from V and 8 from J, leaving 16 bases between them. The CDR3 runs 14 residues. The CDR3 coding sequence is TGTGCCTGGTCGACTTCGATGATGGATTCACCCCTCCACTTT. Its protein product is CAWSTSMMDSPLHF.

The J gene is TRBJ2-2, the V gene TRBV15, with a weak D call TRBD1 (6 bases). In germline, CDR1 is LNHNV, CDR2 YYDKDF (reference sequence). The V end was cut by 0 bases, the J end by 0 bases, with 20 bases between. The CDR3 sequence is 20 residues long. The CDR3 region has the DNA TGTGCCACCAGCAGAGACCTTACAGGGTTACCTTTAACGAACACCGGGGAGCTGTTTTTT. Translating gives CATSRDLTGLPLTNTGELFF. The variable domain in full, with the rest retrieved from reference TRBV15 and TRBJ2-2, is DAMVIQNPRYQVTQFGKPVTLSCSQTLNHNVMYWYQQKSSQAPKLLFHYYDKDFNNEADTPDNFQSRRPNTSFCFLDIRSPGLGDTAMYLCATSRDLTGLPLTNTGELFFGEGSRLTVL.

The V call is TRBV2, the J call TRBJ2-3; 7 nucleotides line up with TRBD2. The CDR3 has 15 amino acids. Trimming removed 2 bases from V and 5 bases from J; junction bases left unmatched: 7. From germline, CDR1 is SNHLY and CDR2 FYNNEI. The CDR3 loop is CASSESGLEGDTQYF. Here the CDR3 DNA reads TGTGCCAGCAGTGAATCAGGACTAGAGGGAGATACGCAGTATTTT.

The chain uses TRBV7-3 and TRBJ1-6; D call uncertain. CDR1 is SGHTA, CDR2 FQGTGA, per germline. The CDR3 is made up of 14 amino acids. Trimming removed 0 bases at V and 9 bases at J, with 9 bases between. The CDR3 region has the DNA TGTGCCAGCAGCTTAACTGGAGTAGCTTCACCCCTCCACTTT. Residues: CASSLTGVASPLHF.

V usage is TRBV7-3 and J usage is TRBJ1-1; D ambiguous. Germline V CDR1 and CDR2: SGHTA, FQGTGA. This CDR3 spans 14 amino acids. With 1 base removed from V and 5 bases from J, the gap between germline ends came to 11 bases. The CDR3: CASSLNSAETEAFF. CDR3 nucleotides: TGTGCCAGCAGCTTAAATTCCGCAGAAACTGAAGCTTTCTTT.

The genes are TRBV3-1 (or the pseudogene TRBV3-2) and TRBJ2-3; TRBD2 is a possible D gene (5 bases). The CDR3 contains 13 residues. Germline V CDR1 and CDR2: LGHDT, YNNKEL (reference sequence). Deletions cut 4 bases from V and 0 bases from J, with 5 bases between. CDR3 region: CASSRGSTDTQYF. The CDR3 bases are TGTGCCAGCAGCCGCGGGAGCACAGATACGCAGTATTTT.

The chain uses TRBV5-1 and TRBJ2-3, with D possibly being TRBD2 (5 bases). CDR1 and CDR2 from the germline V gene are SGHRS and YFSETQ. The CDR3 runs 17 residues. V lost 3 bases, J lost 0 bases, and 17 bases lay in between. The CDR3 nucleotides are TGCGCCAGCAGCTGGGGAGCGGCGACCCATAGCACAGATACGCAGTATTTT. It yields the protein CASSWGAATHSTDTQYF.

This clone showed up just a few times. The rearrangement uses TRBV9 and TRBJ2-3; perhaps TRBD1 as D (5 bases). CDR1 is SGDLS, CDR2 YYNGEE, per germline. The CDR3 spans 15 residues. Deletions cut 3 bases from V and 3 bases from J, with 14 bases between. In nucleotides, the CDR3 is TGTGCCAGCAGCGCGGAAGGGGCCGTAACAGATACGCAGTATTTT. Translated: CASSAEGAVTDTQYF.

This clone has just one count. The CDR3 DNA reads TGTGCCAGCAGCACTACAGGGAACTATGGCTACACCTTC. This translates into CASSTTGNYGYTF. The rearrangement links TRBV12-3 or TRBV12-4 to TRBJ1-2; D might be TRBD1 (6 bases). This CDR3 has 13 amino acids. V was clipped by 6 bases and J by 2 bases, with 10 bases between them.

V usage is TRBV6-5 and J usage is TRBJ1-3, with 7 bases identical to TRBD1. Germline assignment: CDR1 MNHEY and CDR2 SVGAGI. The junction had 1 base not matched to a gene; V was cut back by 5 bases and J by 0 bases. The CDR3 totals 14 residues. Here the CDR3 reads CASSNRGSGNTIYF. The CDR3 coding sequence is TGTGCCAGCAGTAACAGGGGCTCTGGAAACACCATATATTTT.

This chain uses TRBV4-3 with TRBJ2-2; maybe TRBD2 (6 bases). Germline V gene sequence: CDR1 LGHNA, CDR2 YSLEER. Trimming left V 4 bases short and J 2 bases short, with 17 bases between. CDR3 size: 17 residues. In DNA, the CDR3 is TGCGCCAGCAGCCGAGATCCCGGGACTCCTAACACCGGGGAGCTGTTTTTT. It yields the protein CASSRDPGTPNTGELFF.

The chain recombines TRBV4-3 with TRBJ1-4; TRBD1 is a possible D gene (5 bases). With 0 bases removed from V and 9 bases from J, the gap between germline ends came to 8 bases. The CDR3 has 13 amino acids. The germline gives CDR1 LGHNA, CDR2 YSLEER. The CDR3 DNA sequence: TGCGCCAGCAGCCAAGAAGGGGCCCAAAAACTGTTTTTT. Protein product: CASSQEGAQKLFF.

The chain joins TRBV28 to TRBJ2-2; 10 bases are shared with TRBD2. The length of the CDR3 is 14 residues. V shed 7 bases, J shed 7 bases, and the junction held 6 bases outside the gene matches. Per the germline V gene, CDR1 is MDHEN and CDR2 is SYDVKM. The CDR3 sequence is CASISSGGSGELFF. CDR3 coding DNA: TGTGCCAGCATTTCTAGCGGGGGTAGCGGGGAGCTGTTTTTT.

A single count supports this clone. In DNA form, the CDR3 reads TGCGCCAGCAGCCAGTTCGGGACAGGGCATTCACCCCTCCACTTT. Translating it yields CASSQFGTGHSPLHF. The chain combines TRBV4-1 with TRBJ1-6; 9 positions match TRBD1. Germline assignment: CDR1 MGHRA and CDR2 YSYEKL. The CDR3 extends over 15 amino acids. Trimming at V came to 3 bases and at J to 8 bases, leaving 5 bases not matched to a gene.

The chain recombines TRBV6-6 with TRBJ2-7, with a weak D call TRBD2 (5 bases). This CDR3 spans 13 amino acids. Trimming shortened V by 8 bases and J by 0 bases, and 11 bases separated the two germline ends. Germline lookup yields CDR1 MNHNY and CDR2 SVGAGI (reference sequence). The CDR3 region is CASGKGSSYEQYF. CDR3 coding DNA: TGTGCCAGCGGAAAAGGGAGCTCCTACGAGCAGTACTTC.

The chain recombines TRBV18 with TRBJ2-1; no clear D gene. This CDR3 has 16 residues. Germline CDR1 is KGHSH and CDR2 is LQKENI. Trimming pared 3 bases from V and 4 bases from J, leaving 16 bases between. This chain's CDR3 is CASSPASAGDYNEQFF. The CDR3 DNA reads TGTGCCAGCTCACCTGCGTCGGCAGGCGATTACAATGAGCAGTTCTTC.

This CDR3 reads CASSYARTGATYEQYF. The DNA for the CDR3 is TGTGCCAGCAGTTACGCACGGACAGGGGCTACCTACGAGCAGTACTTC. The chain recombines TRBV6-5 with TRBJ2-7; the match to TRBD1 covers 9 bases. Germline CDR1 and CDR2: MNHEY and SVGAGI. The trim removed 2 bases at V and 2 bases at J, leaving 7 bases unmatched. CDR3 length equals 16 residues.

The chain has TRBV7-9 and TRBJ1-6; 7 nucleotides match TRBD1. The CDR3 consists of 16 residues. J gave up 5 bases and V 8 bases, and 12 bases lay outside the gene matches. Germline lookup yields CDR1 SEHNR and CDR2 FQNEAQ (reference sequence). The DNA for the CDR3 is TGTGCCAGCCTCCCGTCCCCAGGGGGTGATAATTCACCCCTCCACTTT. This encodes CASLPSPGGDNSPLHF.

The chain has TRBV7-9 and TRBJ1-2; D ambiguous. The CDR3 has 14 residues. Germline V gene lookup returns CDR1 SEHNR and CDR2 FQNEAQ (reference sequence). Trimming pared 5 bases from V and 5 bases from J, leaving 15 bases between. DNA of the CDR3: TGTGCCAGCAGCCCACTGGAGGGCGGTTATGGCTACACCTTC. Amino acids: CASSPLEGGYGYTF.

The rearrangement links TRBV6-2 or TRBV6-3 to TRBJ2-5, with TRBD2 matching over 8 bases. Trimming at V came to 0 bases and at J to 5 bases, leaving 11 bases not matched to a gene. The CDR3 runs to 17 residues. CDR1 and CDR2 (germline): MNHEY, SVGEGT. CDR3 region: CASSYSLAGGKAETQYF. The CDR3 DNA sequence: TGTGCCAGCAGTTACTCCCTAGCGGGCGGAAAAGCGGAGACCCAGTACTTC.

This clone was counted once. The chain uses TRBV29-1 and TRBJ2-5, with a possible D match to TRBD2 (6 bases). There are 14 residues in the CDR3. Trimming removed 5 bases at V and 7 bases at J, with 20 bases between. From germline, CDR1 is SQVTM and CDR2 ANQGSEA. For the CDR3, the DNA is TGCAGCGTTTCGGCGGCGGGGCTAAAGAGGACCCAGTACTTC. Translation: CSVSAAGLKRTQYF.

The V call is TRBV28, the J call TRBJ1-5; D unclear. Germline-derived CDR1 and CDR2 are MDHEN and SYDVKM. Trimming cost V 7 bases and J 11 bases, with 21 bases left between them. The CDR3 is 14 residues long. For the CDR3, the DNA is TGTGCCAGCATTCCCACGGCGACTAAGGGAGCCCAGCATTTT. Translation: CASIPTATKGAQHF. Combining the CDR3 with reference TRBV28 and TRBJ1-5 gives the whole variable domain DVKVTQSSRYLVKRTGEKVFLECVQDMDHENMFWYRQDPGLGLRLIYFSYDVKMKEKGDIPEGYSVSREKKERFSLILESASTNQTSMYLCASIPTATKGAQHFGDGTRLSIL.

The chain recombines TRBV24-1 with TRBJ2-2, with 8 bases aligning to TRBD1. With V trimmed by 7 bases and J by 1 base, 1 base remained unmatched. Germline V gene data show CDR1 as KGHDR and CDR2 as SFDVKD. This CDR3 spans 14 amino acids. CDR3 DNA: TGTGCCACCAGAGGGACAGGGAACACCGGGGAGCTGTTTTTT. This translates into CATRGTGNTGELFF.

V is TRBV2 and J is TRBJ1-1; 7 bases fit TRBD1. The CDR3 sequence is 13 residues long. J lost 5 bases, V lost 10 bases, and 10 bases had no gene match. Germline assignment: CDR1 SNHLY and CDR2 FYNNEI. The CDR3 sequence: CAILQGVGTEAFF. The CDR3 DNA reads TGTGCCATCCTCCAGGGGGTAGGGACTGAAGCTTTCTTT.

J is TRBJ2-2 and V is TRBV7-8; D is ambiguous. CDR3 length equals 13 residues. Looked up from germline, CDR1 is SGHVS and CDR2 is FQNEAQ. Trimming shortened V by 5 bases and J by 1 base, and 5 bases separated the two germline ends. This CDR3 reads CASSRVNTGELFF. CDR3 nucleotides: TGTGCCAGCAGCCGCGTGAACACCGGGGAGCTGTTTTTT.

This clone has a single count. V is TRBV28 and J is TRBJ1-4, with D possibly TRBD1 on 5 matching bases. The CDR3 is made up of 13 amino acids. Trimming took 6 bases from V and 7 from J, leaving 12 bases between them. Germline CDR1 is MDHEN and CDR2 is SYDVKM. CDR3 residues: CASRGRAVEKLFF. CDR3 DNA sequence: TGTGCCAGCAGGGGCAGGGCGGTTGAAAAACTGTTTTTT.